This passage covers 21 T cell receptor beta chains from one sample sequenced in a study of T cell responses to AZD1222 COVID-19 vaccine. Only in-frame clones appear in the TCRdb table, and some are missing; sequencing was by immunoSEQ multiplex PCR. The sample holds 120,000 to 150,000 clones, about nine tenths seen once. The sequenced sample was peripheral blood, obtained 28 days after the second AZD1222 dose. The receptors shown here come from an adult who received the AZD1222 COVID-19 vaccine.

This sequence joins TRBV20-1 and TRBJ2-3; no clear D gene. The CDR3 is made up of 11 amino acids. V lost 7 bases and J 0 bases, leaving 5 bases between the germline ends. The germline CDR1 and CDR2 sequences are DFQATT and SNEGSKA (reference sequence). The DNA of the CDR3 is TGCAGTGGGAGAAGCACAGATACGCAGTATTTT. This translates into CSGRSTDTQYF.

The chain has TRBV7-2 and TRBJ1-6; D unresolved. Trimming removed 5 bases at V and 6 bases at J, with 11 bases between. Germline V gene lookup returns CDR1 SGHTA and CDR2 FQGNSA. The CDR3 loop spans 14 amino acids. The chain's CDR3 is CASSALGFNSPLHF. The CDR3 DNA follows: TGTGCCAGCAGCGCTCTGGGGTTTAATTCACCCCTCCACTTT.

The chain joins TRBV4-1 to TRBJ2-3, with D perhaps being TRBD1 or TRBD2 (6 bases each). The CDR3 is 15 amino acids. Germline lookup yields CDR1 MGHRA and CDR2 YSYEKL. V was clipped by 9 bases and J by 4 bases, with 20 bases between them. The CDR3 DNA is TGCGCCAGTGGTCGTTTAGGGGGGAACGCAGATACGCAGTATTTT. The encoded protein is CASGRLGGNADTQYF.

The rearrangement joins TRBV29-1 to TRBJ1-4; 10 bases map to TRBD1. This CDR3 is 13 amino acids long. Germline V gene data show CDR1 as SQVTM and CDR2 as ANQGSEA. V was clipped by 6 bases and J by 7 bases; unmatched bases: 5. The CDR3 sequence: CSVDGTGAEKLFF. As DNA, the CDR3 is TGCAGCGTCGATGGGACAGGGGCTGAAAAACTGTTTTTT.

V and J are TRBV7-9 and TRBJ2-7, with D perhaps matching TRBD2 (6 bases). V lost 0 bases to trimming and J lost 5 bases, with 17 bases between them. The CDR3 has 16 amino acids. The germline V gene has CDR1 SEHNR and CDR2 FQNEAQ (reference sequence). Here the CDR3 reads CASSLAVGGSRNEQYF. CDR3 sequence (DNA): TGTGCCAGCAGCTTAGCAGTTGGGGGGAGTCGCAACGAGCAGTACTTC.

This rearrangement joins TRBV18 to TRBJ1-2, with 7 bases that match TRBD1. The CDR3 has 16 residues. J lost 3 bases, V lost 0 bases, and 7 bases had no gene match. The germline CDR1 and CDR2 sequences are KGHSH and LQKENI. CDR3 in amino acids: CASSPPGQGGYYGYTF. The CDR3 DNA sequence: TGTGCCAGCTCACCACCCGGTCAGGGGGGATACTATGGCTACACCTTC.

In its sample, this clone was seen once. The J gene is TRBJ2-7, the V gene TRBV30; D is ambiguous. The CDR3 has 13 amino acids. Germline CDR1 reads GTSNPN; CDR2 reads SVGIG (reference sequence). Deletions cut 2 bases from V and 1 base from J, with 9 bases between. CDR3: CAWSPPASYEQYF. In DNA form, the CDR3 reads TGTGCCTGGAGTCCCCCGGCGTCCTACGAGCAGTACTTC. The variable domain in full, with the rest retrieved from reference TRBV30 and TRBJ2-7, is SQTIHQWPATLVQPVGSPLSLECTVEGTSNPNLYWYRQAAGRGLQLLFYSVGIGQISSEVPQNLSASRPQDRQFILSSKKLLLSDSGFYLCAWSPPASYEQYFGPGTRLTVT.

The chain carries TRBV30 and TRBJ1-5, with a weak D call TRBD1 (5 bases). V lost 1 base and J lost 4, with 11 bases in between. Germline CDR1 and CDR2: GTSNPN and SVGIG (reference sequence). This CDR3 region has 14 residues. The CDR3 region is CAWSGGAGNQPQHF. Written as DNA, the CDR3 is TGTGCCTGGAGTGGTGGGGCAGGTAATCAGCCCCAGCATTTT.

The rearrangement uses TRBV4-2 and TRBJ1-5, with D unresolved. V lost 0 bases and J lost 0, with 6 bases in between. The CDR3 covers 15 residues. The V gene's germline CDR1 is LGHNA and CDR2 YNFKEQ. CDR3: CASSQDKNSNQPQHF. In DNA form, the CDR3 reads TGTGCCAGCAGCCAAGATAAGAATAGCAATCAGCCCCAGCATTTT.

CDR3 in DNA: TGTGCCATCAGTCCCCAGAGCTCTGGGGCCAACGTCCTGACTTTC. This translates into CAISPQSSGANVLTF. The V call is TRBV10-3, the J call TRBJ2-6; D not certain. Germline V CDR1 and CDR2: ENHRY, SYGVKD. This CDR3 is 15 amino acids long. Trimming pared 5 bases from V and 0 bases from J, leaving 8 bases between.

The rearrangement links TRBV6-5 to TRBJ2-7, with unresolved D. CDR3 size: 11 residues. From germline, CDR1 is MNHEY and CDR2 SVGAGI. V was trimmed by 5 bases and J by 10 bases, leaving 12 bases between them. CDR3 in amino acids: CASSLGTDQYF. CDR3 in DNA: TGTGCCAGCAGTCTAGGAACAGACCAGTACTTC.

The V gene is TRBV4-1, the J gene TRBJ2-3; D remains ambiguous. The CDR3 runs to 16 residues. Germline loops: CDR1 MGHRA, CDR2 YSYEKL. V lost 4 bases and J 2 bases, leaving 16 bases between the germline ends. Here the CDR3 DNA reads TGCGCCAGCAGCCTCGAAAGAAGGGTATCCACAGATACGCAGTATTTT. It encodes CASSLERRVSTDTQYF.

The chain combines TRBV5-1 with TRBJ1-1; TRBD1 matches 8 bases. V trimming: 3 bases; J trimming: 4 bases; junction bases outside the gene matches: 8. The CDR3 length is 15 residues. Germline V gives CDR1 SGHRS, CDR2 YFSETQ. The CDR3 loop is CASSSLRQGSTEAFF. The CDR3 nucleotides read TGCGCCAGCAGCTCTTTACGACAGGGGTCCACTGAAGCTTTCTTT.

For the CDR3, the DNA is TGTGCCAGCAGCCCACAACCCGGGAGCACAGATACGCAGTATTTT. Encoded protein: CASSPQPGSTDTQYF. This chain uses TRBV9 with TRBJ2-3; D gene uncertain. The V gene's germline CDR1 is SGDLS and CDR2 YYNGEE. Trimming shortened V by 4 bases and J by 0 bases, and 12 bases separated the two germline ends. The CDR3 is 15 amino acids. The whole variable domain, remainder taken from reference TRBV9 and TRBJ2-3, is DSGVTQTPKHLITATGQRVTLRCSPRSGDLSVYWYQQSLDQGLQFLIQYYNGEERAKGNILERFSAQQFPDLHSELNLSSLELGDSALYFCASSPQPGSTDTQYFGPGTRLTVL.

The V call is TRBV25-1, the J call TRBJ2-1, with D possibly TRBD1 on 6 matching bases. CDR1 and CDR2 (germline): MGHDK, SYGVNS. The V end lost 7 bases, the J end lost 9 bases, and 22 bases lay between the germline ends. The CDR3 runs to 15 residues. The CDR3 sequence: CASTGQGVLDSEQFF. The CDR3 nucleotides read TGTGCCAGCACCGGACAAGGGGTCTTGGACAGTGAGCAGTTCTTC.

V is TRBV19 and J is TRBJ2-7; 8 bases match TRBD2. V shed 5 bases and J 4 bases; nucleotides not matched to a gene: 7. The CDR3 is made up of 14 amino acids. In germline, CDR1 is LNHDA, CDR2 SQIVND (reference sequence). The CDR3 sequence: CASSATSAVYEQYF. For the CDR3, the DNA is TGTGCCAGTAGTGCGACTAGCGCTGTTTACGAGCAGTACTTC.

V is TRBV10-3 and J is TRBJ1-5, with no clear D. Trimming took off 6 bases at V and 0 bases at J, with 12 bases between the two ends. Germline loops: CDR1 ENHRY, CDR2 SYGVKD. The CDR3 runs 15 residues. The CDR3, as DNA: TGTGCCATCAGGAACACGCAGGATAGCAATCAGCCCCAGCATTTT. Translation gives CAIRNTQDSNQPQHF.

V usage is TRBV19 and J usage is TRBJ1-1; D gene uncertain. The germline V gene encodes CDR1 LNHDA and CDR2 SQIVND (reference sequence). With 2 bases removed from V and 6 bases from J, the gap between germline ends came to 16 bases. The CDR3 extends over 15 amino acids. The CDR3 coding sequence is TGTGCCAGTAGTATATCTGTCGGTTTATGGGCTGAAGCTTTCTTT. It specifies CASSISVGLWAEAFF.

V is TRBV6-2 or TRBV6-3 and J is TRBJ2-3; D is perhaps TRBD1 (6 bases). V was trimmed by 5 bases and J by 3 bases, leaving 18 bases between them. This CDR3 contains 16 residues. Germline CDR1 is MNHEY and CDR2 is SVGEGT. The CDR3 DNA sequence: TGTGCCAGCAGTATACAGGGAGCTCTAGGAACAGATACGCAGTATTTT. Translated, it gives CASSIQGALGTDTQYF.

The chain joins TRBV7-2 to TRBJ2-7, with a weak D call TRBD2 (6 bases). Trimming stripped 5 bases from V and 3 bases from J, with 17 bases between. This CDR3 comprises 15 residues. Germline lookup yields CDR1 SGHTA and CDR2 FQGNSA. The CDR3 sequence: CASSALLAGHYEQYF. DNA for the CDR3: TGTGCCAGCAGCGCCTTACTAGCAGGGCACTACGAGCAGTACTTC.

Comments on this clone: Other DNA sequences of this sample code for an identical CDR3. V gene TRBV18 combines with J gene TRBJ2-7; D is tentatively TRBD1 or TRBD2 (5 bases each). Germline V CDR1 and CDR2: KGHSH, LQKENI. V lost 6 bases and J lost 4, with 13 bases in between. This CDR3 region has 13 residues. The CDR3 here is CASSPGTDYEQYF. In DNA, the CDR3 is TGTGCCAGCTCCCCCGGGACGGATTACGAGCAGTACTTC.